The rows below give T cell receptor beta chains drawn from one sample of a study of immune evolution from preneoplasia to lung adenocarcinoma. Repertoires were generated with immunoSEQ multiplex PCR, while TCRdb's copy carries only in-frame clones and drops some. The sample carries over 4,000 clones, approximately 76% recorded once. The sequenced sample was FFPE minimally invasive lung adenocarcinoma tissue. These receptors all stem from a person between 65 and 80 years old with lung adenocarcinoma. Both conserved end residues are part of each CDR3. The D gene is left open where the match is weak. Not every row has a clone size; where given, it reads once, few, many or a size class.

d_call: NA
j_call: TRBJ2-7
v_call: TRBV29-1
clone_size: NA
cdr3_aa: CSVGDGSYEQYF
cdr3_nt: TGCAGCGTTGGGGACGGGTCCTACGAGCAGTACTTC

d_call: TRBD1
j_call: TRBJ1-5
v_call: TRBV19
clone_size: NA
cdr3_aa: CASTSQGDQPQHF
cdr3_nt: TGTGCCAGTACGAGTCAGGGGGACCAGCCCCAGCATTTT

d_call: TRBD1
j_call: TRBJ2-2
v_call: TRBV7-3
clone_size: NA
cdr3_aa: CASSPDRGRANTGELFF
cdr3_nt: TGTGCCAGCAGCCCGGACAGGGGGCGGGCGAACACCGGGGAGCTGTTTTTT

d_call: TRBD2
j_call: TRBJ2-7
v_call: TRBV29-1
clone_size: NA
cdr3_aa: CSAKLAGPDEQYF
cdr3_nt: TGCAGCGCCAAACTAGCGGGGCCGGACGAGCAGTACTTC

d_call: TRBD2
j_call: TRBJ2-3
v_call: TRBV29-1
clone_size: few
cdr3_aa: CSVVDREGGTDTQYF
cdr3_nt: TGCAGCGTTGTAGATCGGGAGGGTGGCACAGATACGCAGTATTTT

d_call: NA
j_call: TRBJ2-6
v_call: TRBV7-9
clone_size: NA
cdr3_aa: CASSQQAGTAGANVLTF
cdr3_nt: TGTGCCAGCAGCCAACAAGCCGGAACAGCTGGGGCCAACGTCCTGACTTTC

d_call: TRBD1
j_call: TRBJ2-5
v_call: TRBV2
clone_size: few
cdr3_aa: CASSSLTGTADF
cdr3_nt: TGTGCCAGCAGTTCCCTCACCGGGACAGCTGACTTC

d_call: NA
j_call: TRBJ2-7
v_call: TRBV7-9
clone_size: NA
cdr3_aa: CASQRASDTYEQYF
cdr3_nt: TGTGCCAGCCAAAGAGCCTCGGATACCTACGAGCAGTACTTC

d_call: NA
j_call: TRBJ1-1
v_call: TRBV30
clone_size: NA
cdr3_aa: CAWSLLAGDAFF
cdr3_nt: TGTGCCTGGAGCCTCCTGGCCGGAGACGCTTTCTTT

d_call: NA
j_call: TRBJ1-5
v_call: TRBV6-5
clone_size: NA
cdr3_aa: CASSYSGGNQPQHF
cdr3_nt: TGTGCCAGCAGTTACTCGGGTGGGAATCAGCCCCAGCATTTT

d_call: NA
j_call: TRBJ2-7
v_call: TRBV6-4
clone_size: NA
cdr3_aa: CASSDSLASSYEQYF
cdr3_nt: TGTGCCAGCAGTGACTCGCTAGCGAGCTCCTACGAGCAGTACTTC

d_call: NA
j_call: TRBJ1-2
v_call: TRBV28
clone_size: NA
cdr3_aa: CASSFIDIANYGYTF
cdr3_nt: TGTGCCAGCAGTTTTATCGACATTGCTAACTATGGCTACACCTTC

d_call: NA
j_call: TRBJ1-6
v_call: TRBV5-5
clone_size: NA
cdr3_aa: CASSLEYNSPLHF
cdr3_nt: TGTGCCAGCAGCTTGGAATATAATTCACCCCTCCACTTT

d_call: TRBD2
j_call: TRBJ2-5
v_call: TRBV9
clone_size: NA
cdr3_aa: CASSPGLEEFETQYF
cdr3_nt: TGTGCCAGCAGTCCGGGACTAGAAGAGTTTGAGACCCAGTACTTC

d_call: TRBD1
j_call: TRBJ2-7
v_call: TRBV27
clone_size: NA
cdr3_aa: CASSLLTGPGEQYF
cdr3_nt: TGTGCCAGCAGTCTGCTGACAGGGCCAGGGGAGCAGTACTTC

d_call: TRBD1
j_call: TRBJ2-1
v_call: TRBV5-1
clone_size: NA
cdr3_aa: CASSEGTGGSNEQFF
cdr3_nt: TGCGCCAGCAGCGAAGGGACAGGGGGAAGCAATGAGCAGTTCTTC

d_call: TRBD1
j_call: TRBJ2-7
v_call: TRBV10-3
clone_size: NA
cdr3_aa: CAISGQGAFNEQYF
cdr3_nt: TGTGCCATCAGCGGCCAGGGGGCTTTCAACGAGCAGTACTTC

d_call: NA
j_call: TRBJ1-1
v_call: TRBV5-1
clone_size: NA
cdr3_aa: CASSKGQVGLNTEAFF
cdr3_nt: TGCGCCAGCAGCAAGGGCCAGGTGGGGCTGAACACTGAAGCTTTCTTT

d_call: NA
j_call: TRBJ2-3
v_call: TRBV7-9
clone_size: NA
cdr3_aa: CASSRGDTQYF
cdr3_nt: TGTGCCAGCAGCCGCGGTGATACGCAGTATTTT

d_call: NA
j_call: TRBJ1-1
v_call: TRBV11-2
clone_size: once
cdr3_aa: CASSLSGADTEAFF
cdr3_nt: TGTGCCAGCAGCTTATCAGGGGCGGACACTGAAGCTTTCTTT

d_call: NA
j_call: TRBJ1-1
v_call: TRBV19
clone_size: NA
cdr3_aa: CASSINANTEAFF
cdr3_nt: TGTGCCAGTAGTATAAACGCCAACACTGAAGCTTTCTTT

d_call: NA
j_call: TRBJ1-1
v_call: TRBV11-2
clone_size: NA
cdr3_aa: CASSKTVMNTEAFF
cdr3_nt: TGTGCCAGCAGCAAGACAGTCATGAACACTGAAGCTTTCTTT

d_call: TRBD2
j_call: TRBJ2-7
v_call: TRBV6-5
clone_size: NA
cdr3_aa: CASSYSSGGAYEQYF
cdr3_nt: TGTGCCAGCAGTTACTCTAGCGGGGGGGCCTACGAGCAGTACTTC

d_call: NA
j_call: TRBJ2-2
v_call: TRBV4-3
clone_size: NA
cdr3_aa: CASSPTGNTGELFF
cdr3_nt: TGCGCCAGCAGCCCAACAGGGAATACCGGGGAGCTGTTTTTT